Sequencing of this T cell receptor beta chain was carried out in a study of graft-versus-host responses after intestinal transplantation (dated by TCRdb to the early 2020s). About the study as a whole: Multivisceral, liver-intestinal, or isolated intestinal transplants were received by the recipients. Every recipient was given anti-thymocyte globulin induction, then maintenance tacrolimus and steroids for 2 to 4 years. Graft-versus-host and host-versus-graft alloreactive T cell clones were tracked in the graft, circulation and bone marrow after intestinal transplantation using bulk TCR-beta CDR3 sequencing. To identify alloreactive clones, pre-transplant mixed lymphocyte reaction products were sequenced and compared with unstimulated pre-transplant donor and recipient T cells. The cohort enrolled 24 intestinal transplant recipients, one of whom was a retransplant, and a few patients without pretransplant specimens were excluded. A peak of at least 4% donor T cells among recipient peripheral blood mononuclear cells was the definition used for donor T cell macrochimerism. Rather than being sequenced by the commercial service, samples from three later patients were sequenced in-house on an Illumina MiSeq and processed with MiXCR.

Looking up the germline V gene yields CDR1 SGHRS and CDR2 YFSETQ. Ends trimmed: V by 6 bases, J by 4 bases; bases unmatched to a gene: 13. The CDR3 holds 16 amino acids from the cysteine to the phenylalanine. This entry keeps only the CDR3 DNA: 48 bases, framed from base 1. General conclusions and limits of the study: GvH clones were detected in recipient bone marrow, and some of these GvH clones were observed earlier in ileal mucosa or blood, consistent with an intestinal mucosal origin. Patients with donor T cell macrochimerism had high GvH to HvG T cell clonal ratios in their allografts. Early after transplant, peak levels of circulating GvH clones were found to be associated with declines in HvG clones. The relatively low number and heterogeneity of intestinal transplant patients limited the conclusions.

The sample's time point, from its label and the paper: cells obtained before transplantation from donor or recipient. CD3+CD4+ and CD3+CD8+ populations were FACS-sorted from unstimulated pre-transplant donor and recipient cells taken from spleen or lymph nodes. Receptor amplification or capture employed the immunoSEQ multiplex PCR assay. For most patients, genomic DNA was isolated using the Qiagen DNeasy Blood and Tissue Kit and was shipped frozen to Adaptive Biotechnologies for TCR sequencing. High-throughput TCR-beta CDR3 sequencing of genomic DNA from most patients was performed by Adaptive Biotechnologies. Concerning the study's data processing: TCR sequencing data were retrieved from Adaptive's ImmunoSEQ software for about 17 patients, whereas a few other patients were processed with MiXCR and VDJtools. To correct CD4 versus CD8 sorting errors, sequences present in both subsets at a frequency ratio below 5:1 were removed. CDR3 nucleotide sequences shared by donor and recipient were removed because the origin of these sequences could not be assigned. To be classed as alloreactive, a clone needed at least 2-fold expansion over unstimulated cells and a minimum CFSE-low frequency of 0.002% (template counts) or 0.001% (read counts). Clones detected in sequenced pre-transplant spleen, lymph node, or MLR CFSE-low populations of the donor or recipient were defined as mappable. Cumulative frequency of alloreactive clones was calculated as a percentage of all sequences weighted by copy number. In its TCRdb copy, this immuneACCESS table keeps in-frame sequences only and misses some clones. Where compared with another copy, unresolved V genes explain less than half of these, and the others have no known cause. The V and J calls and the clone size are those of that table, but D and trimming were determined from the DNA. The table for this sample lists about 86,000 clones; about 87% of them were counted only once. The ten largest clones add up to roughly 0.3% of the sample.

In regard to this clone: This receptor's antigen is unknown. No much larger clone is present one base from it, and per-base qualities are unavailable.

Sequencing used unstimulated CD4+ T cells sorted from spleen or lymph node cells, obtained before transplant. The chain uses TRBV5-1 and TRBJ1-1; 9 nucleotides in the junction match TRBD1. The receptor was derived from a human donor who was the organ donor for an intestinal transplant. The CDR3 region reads CASTTVPTGGGTEAFF. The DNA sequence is TGCGCCAGCACCACGGTCCCGACAGGGGGGGGCACTGAAGCTTTCTTT.